This T cell receptor beta chain was captured in a study of molecular identifiers for immune sequencing clone quantification. TCRdb re-called the PCR reads with MiXCR, one entry per CDR3 protein. The table lists about 640,000 distinct CDR3 sequences, about 20% of them singletons. This clonotype was seen only a few times. The origin of this receptor is a human donor in good health. Some libraries in this study had Jurkat cell RNA spiked in. Material for sequencing was naive CD8+ T cells from blood, with Jurkat cell RNA spiked in. The subset denotes: FACS-sorted CD8+CD4-CCR7+CD45RA+ naive T cells.

The CDR3 region has the DNA TGTGCCAGCAATAAGGGGGGAGGTCTGAACACTGAAGCTTTCTTT. Protein product: CASNKGGGLNTEAFF. J is TRBJ1-1 and V is TRBV28, with D possibly TRBD1 on 6 matching bases. This CDR3 is built from 15 residues. Between the trimmed V and J ends, which lost 7 bases and 0 bases, there was a span of 15 bases. Germline values: CDR1 MDHEN, CDR2 SYDVKM. Supplemented by reference TRBV28 and TRBJ1-1, the full variable domain reads DVKVTQSSRYLVKRTGEKVFLECVQDMDHENMFWYRQDPGLGLRLIYFSYDVKMKEKGDIPEGYSVSREKKERFSLILESASTNQTSMYLCASNKGGGLNTEAFFGQGTRLTVV.